A single sample gave rise to the 14 T cell receptor beta chains below, sequenced in a study of blood T cell repertoires in COVID-19. Libraries were prepared by immunoSEQ multiplex PCR; TCRdb keeps only in-frame clonotypes and omits some of them. Counted here are roughly 120,000 clones, more than 75% occurring once; the ten biggest clones make up 3.7%. Sequencing used peripheral blood. Source of these receptors: a man aged 50-60 years with active COVID-19.

Only one count was recorded for this clone. V and J are TRBV11-3 and TRBJ1-1; 10 bases are shared with TRBD1. The CDR3 is made up of 16 amino acids. V lost 6 bases to trimming and J lost 1 base; unmatched junction nucleotides: 8. Germline V gene data show CDR1 as SGHNT and CDR2 as YENEEA. CDR3 bases: TGTGCCAGCAGGCGGACAGGGGGTAATGGGAACACTGAAGCTTTCTTT. It encodes CASRRTGGNGNTEAFF.

Concerning this clone itself: The same CDR3 also results from other DNA sequences found in this sample. This chain connects TRBV3-1 (or the pseudogene TRBV3-2) to TRBJ1-5, with TRBD1 matching over 7 bases. The CDR3 runs 15 residues. Germline V gives CDR1 LGHDT, CDR2 YNNKEL (reference sequence). Trimming removed 1 base from V and 2 bases from J; junction bases left unmatched: 2. The CDR3 here is CASSQGRGGNQPQHF. For the CDR3, the DNA is TGTGCCAGCAGCCAAGGCAGGGGGGGCAATCAGCCCCAGCATTTT.

This chain links TRBV5-1 with TRBJ1-1; 9 bases line up with TRBD1. This CDR3 is 14 amino acids long. Germline trimming cut 3 bases from V and 6 bases from J; bases unmatched to any gene: 6. Germline CDR1 is SGHRS and CDR2 is YFSETQ. The CDR3 is CASSYRGLEAEAFF. The CDR3 DNA reads as TGCGCCAGCAGCTACAGGGGGCTAGAAGCTGAAGCTTTCTTT.

The chain has TRBV29-1 and TRBJ1-1; D call uncertain. The CDR3 runs to 13 residues. Trimming removed 7 bases at V and 0 bases at J, with 12 bases between. Germline loops: CDR1 SQVTM, CDR2 ANQGSEA. This chain's CDR3 is CSAGGEMNTEAFF. CDR3 nucleotides: TGCAGCGCGGGCGGGGAGATGAACACTGAAGCTTTCTTT.

Turning to this clone: One end of the junction varies from germline; a read error may be responsible. The chain recombines TRBV10-1 with TRBJ2-3; a possible D gene is TRBD2 (6 bases). Looked up from germline, CDR1 is WNHNN and CDR2 is SYGVQD (reference sequence). This CDR3 spans 13 amino acids. CDR3 DNA: TGCGCCAGCAGTCGGGACTTGACAGATGCGCAGTATTTT. As protein: CASSRDLTDAQYF.

This chain uses TRBV6-5 with TRBJ1-5; D not certain. CDR1 MNHEY and CDR2 SVGAGI come from the germline V gene. The length of the CDR3 is 14 residues. Trimming took off 9 bases at V and 0 bases at J, with 12 bases between the two ends. For the CDR3, the DNA is TGTGCCAGTGCAATTACTTATAGCAATCAGCCCCAGCATTTT. Translation gives CASAITYSNQPQHF.

This rearrangement joins TRBV5-1 to TRBJ1-3; the match to TRBD1 covers 10 bases. This CDR3 comprises 13 residues. The germline V gene encodes CDR1 SGHRS and CDR2 YFSETQ. J lost 6 bases, V lost 4 bases, and 1 base had no gene match. CDR3 coding DNA: TGCGCCAGCAGCGGGACAGGGGAAAACACCATATATTTT. It yields the protein CASSGTGENTIYF. The full variable domain, its missing parts supplied by reference TRBV5-1 and TRBJ1-3, is KAGVTQTPRYLIKTRGQQVTLSCSPISGHRSVSWYQQTPGQGLQFLFEYFSETQRNKGNFPGRFSGRQFSNSRSEMNVSTLELGDSALYLCASSGTGENTIYFGEGSWLTVV.

V is TRBV12-3 or TRBV12-4 and J is TRBJ2-3, with 7 bases aligning to TRBD1. The CDR3 totals 13 residues. The V segment lost 6 bases and the J segment 4 bases; nucleotides outside the gene matches: 4. CDR3 in amino acids: CASRTGDADTQYF. CDR3 DNA: TGTGCCAGCAGAACAGGGGACGCAGATACGCAGTATTTT.

The chain couples TRBV14 to TRBJ2-7; D ambiguous. The CDR3 has 12 amino acids. V was trimmed by 1 base and J by 4 bases, leaving 5 bases between them. The germline gives CDR1 SGHDN, CDR2 FVKESK. The CDR3 protein is CASSQGGYEQYV. The CDR3 DNA sequence: TGTGCCAGCAGCCAAGGAGGTTACGAGCAGTACGTC.

CDR3 region: CASSEGRTGVRETQYF. In DNA, the CDR3 is TGTGCCAGCAGCGAAGGAAGGACAGGGGTTCGGGAGACCCAGTACTTC. J is TRBJ2-5 and V is TRBV27; 9 bases are shared with TRBD1. After removal of 6 bases from V and 5 bases from J, the junction contained 13 bases not matched to a gene. CDR1 and CDR2 (germline): MNHEY, SMNVEV (reference sequence). This CDR3 spans 16 amino acids.

The chain joins TRBV5-1 to TRBJ1-1; 7 bases map to TRBD1. After removal of 4 bases from V and 0 bases from J, the junction contained 6 bases not matched to a gene. CDR3 size: 15 residues. Germline assignment: CDR1 SGHRS and CDR2 YFSETQ. As DNA, the CDR3 is TGCGCCAGCAGCCTACCGGGACAGTTGAACACTGAAGCTTTCTTT. It encodes CASSLPGQLNTEAFF.

This chain links TRBV6-5 with TRBJ1-5; 8 bases agree with TRBD1. This CDR3 region has 15 residues. Trimming took 5 bases from V and 1 from J; bases not matched to a gene: 4. The germline V gene has CDR1 MNHEY and CDR2 SVGAGI. For the CDR3, the DNA is TGTGCCAGCAGTCGGGACAGGACCAGCAATCAGCCCCAGCATTTT. It codes for CASSRDRTSNQPQHF.

The J gene is TRBJ2-3, the V gene TRBV24-1; TRBD1 agrees at 8 bases. The CDR3 has 17 residues. The V gene end was trimmed by 3 bases and the J gene end by 1 base; junction bases not matched to a gene: 8. The germline CDR1 and CDR2 sequences are KGHDR and SFDVKD. The CDR3 nucleotides are TGTGCCACCAGTGATCCGGAAGGGGGACAGGGCACAGATACGCAGTATTTT. It translates to CATSDPEGGQGTDTQYF.

The V and J genes are TRBV6-5 and TRBJ1-2; 7 bases align to TRBD1. The CDR3 has 15 residues. V gave up 4 bases and J gave up 6 bases; unmatched junction bases: 11. Germline lookup yields CDR1 MNHEY and CDR2 SVGAGI. The CDR3 spells CASSSVFGTANGYTF. The CDR3 coding sequence is TGTGCCAGCAGTTCCGTGTTCGGGACAGCAAATGGCTACACCTTC.